The 17 T cell receptor beta chains below all came from one sample that was sequenced in a study of shared clonotypes between healthy human individuals. Repertoires were generated with immunoSEQ multiplex PCR, while TCRdb's copy carries only in-frame clones and drops some. The sample shows 170,000 or so clones, over 50% of them seen only once. Sequenced: memory CD4+ T cells sorted from blood. Subset defined: CD45RA-negative fraction. Source of these receptors: a man aged 30 to 45 in good health.

The chain employs TRBV2 and TRBJ2-3; 12 positions match TRBD1. CDR1 is SNHLY, CDR2 FYNNEI, per germline. Germline trimming cut 4 bases from V and 1 base from J; bases unmatched to any gene: 6. This CDR3 comprises 17 residues. The CDR3 spells CASSGGQGAIGTDTQYF. CDR3 nucleotide sequence: TGTGCCAGCAGTGGGGGACAGGGGGCAATTGGCACAGATACGCAGTATTTT.

On this clone itself: A single base separates this from a much larger clone, so it may be a read error. The rearrangement links TRBV28 to TRBJ2-5; D is ambiguous. Germline-derived CDR1 and CDR2 are MDHEN and SYDVKM. Trimming took off 2 bases at V and 4 bases at J, with 14 bases between the two ends. This CDR3 spans 15 amino acids. CDR3 loop: CASSLAGPDGETQYF. CDR3 in DNA: TGTGCCAGCAGTTTAGCCGGGCCCGACGGAGAGACCCAGTACTTC.

V is TRBV7-2 and J is TRBJ2-2, with D hard to call. The CDR3 has 12 residues. V gave up 3 bases and J gave up 6 bases, with 5 bases separating them. Germline V gene sequence: CDR1 SGHTA, CDR2 FQGNSA. The CDR3 coding sequence is TGTGCCAGCAGCTTTTCAGCCGGGGAGCTGTTTTTT. Its translation is CASSFSAGELFF.

The chain combines TRBV7-9 with TRBJ1-4; D is perhaps TRBD1 (5 bases). Trimming cost V 5 bases and J 8 bases, with 15 bases left between them. CDR1 is SEHNR, CDR2 FQNEAQ, per germline (reference sequence). CDR3 length equals 14 residues. The CDR3 coding sequence is TGTGCCAGCAGCCCCGCCCCCCGGGGGGAAAAACTGTTTTTT. Amino acids: CASSPAPRGEKLFF.

This rearrangement joins TRBV6-5 to TRBJ2-1; D is perhaps TRBD2 (6 bases). V was clipped by 5 bases and J by 7 bases, with 15 bases between them. CDR1 and CDR2 (germline): MNHEY, SVGAGI. The CDR3 extends over 14 amino acids. The CDR3 bases are TGTGCCAGCAGTCCCCGTCGGGAGCGGAATGAGCAGTTCTTC. Its translation is CASSPRRERNEQFF.

The V call is TRBV7-8, the J call TRBJ1-5, with D possibly matching TRBD1 (5 bases). The CDR3 has 15 amino acids. Between the trimmed V and J ends, which lost 5 bases and 0 bases, there was a span of 11 bases. Looked up from germline, CDR1 is SGHVS and CDR2 is FQNEAQ. CDR3 residues: CASSPGPYSNQPQHF. The CDR3 nucleotides are TGTGCCAGCAGCCCGGGACCGTATAGCAATCAGCCCCAGCATTTT.

The chain is built from TRBV2 and TRBJ2-3; 7 bases are shared with TRBD2. CDR1 SNHLY and CDR2 FYNNEI come from the germline V gene. V lost 3 bases and J lost 2; bases outside the gene matches: 2. The CDR3 contains 14 residues. This chain's CDR3 is CASSELAVTDTQYF. The CDR3 DNA reads as TGTGCCAGCAGTGAGCTAGCGGTCACAGATACGCAGTATTTT.

This clone is termed medium-sized. The chain combines TRBV20-1 with TRBJ1-1; D gene unclear. Germline values: CDR1 DFQATT, CDR2 SNEGSKA (reference sequence). V lost 3 bases and J lost 5, with 7 bases in between. This CDR3 is built from 11 residues. CDR3 nucleotides: TGCAGTGCTAGCCGGGTGACTGAAGCTTTCTTT. It translates to CSASRVTEAFF.

CDR3 in amino acids: CASSVGGSTGGLTLAGNTIYF. The CDR3 region has the DNA TGTGCCAGCAGCGTAGGCGGTAGTACAGGGGGCCTCACCCTAGCTGGAAACACCATATATTTT. The chain couples TRBV9 to TRBJ1-3; TRBD1 matches 9 bases. The germline CDR1 and CDR2 sequences are SGDLS and YYNGEE. With V trimmed by 0 bases and J by 2 bases, 18 bases remained unmatched. The CDR3 contains 21 residues.

The rearrangement uses TRBV6-1 and TRBJ1-5; a weak D match, TRBD1 (5 bases). Germline-derived CDR1 and CDR2 are MNHNS and SASEGT. The V end was cut by 9 bases, the J end by 4 bases, with 16 bases between. This CDR3 comprises 14 residues. CDR3 nucleotides: TGTGCCAGTTACTTGTGGGGCAGAAATCAGCCCCAGCATTTT. Protein product: CASYLWGRNQPQHF.

The chain carries TRBV11-2 and TRBJ2-2, with D unclear. Germline-derived CDR1 and CDR2 are SGHAT and FQNNGV. This CDR3 has 12 amino acids. Trimming stripped 1 base from V and 6 bases from J, with 3 bases between. In DNA, the CDR3 is TGTGCCAGCAGCTTAGGGCCCGGGGAGCTGTTTTTT. Translation: CASSLGPGELFF.

This clone was counted a few times. The chain joins TRBV7-9 to TRBJ1-2; D remains ambiguous. Deletions cut 5 bases from V and 4 bases from J, with 11 bases between. This CDR3 contains 13 residues. The germline gives CDR1 SEHNR, CDR2 FQNEAQ (reference sequence). The CDR3 reads CASSPATSYGYTF. CDR3 DNA sequence: TGTGCCAGCAGCCCGGCTACTAGCTATGGCTACACCTTC.

This clone was detected only once. The chain carries TRBV5-5 and TRBJ1-1; a weak D match, TRBD1 (5 bases). Trimming removed 4 bases at V and 0 bases at J, with 16 bases between. CDR3 length: 16 amino acids. The V gene's germline CDR1 is SGHKS and CDR2 YYEKEE (reference sequence). The CDR3 DNA sequence: TGTGCCAGCAGCCGAAGCGGGACTCCCATGAACACTGAAGCTTTCTTT. Protein sequence: CASSRSGTPMNTEAFF.

The chain employs TRBV7-8 and TRBJ2-1, with D perhaps TRBD1 or TRBD2 (5 bases each). V was shortened by 3 bases and J by 4 bases, with 13 bases between the two germline ends. Germline V gene lookup returns CDR1 SGHVS and CDR2 FQNEAQ. This CDR3 has 15 residues. CDR3 sequence: CASSFREGVYNEQFF. In DNA, the CDR3 is TGTGCCAGCAGCTTCCGGGAAGGGGTTTACAATGAGCAGTTCTTC.

As regards this clone: This same CDR3 is encoded by further DNA sequences in the sample. CDR3 loop: CASSLVAGGADTQYF. CDR3 in DNA: TGTGCCAGCAGCTTAGTGGCAGGGGGCGCAGATACGCAGTATTTT. The chain carries TRBV7-9 and TRBJ2-3, with 8 bases that match TRBD1. The CDR3 loop spans 15 amino acids. The germline V gene has CDR1 SEHNR and CDR2 FQNEAQ (reference sequence). Losses at the gene ends were 1 base for V and 4 bases for J; bases not matched to a gene: 4.

The genes are TRBV2 and TRBJ2-3; D is ambiguous. From germline, CDR1 is SNHLY and CDR2 FYNNEI. Deletions cut 3 bases from V and 6 bases from J, with 10 bases between. The CDR3 extends over 13 amino acids. The CDR3 region is CASSDLSSDTQYF. CDR3 bases: TGTGCCAGCAGTGATCTGTCGTCCGATACGCAGTATTTT.

The chain recombines TRBV4-3 with TRBJ2-1, with TRBD2 identical over 13 bases. The V segment lost 5 bases and the J segment 7 bases; nucleotides outside the gene matches: 5. The CDR3 is 15 amino acids. From germline, CDR1 is LGHNA and CDR2 YSLEER. CDR3 sequence: CASSGLAGVGNEQFF. The CDR3 DNA reads TGCGCCAGCAGCGGACTAGCGGGAGTTGGGAATGAGCAGTTCTTC.